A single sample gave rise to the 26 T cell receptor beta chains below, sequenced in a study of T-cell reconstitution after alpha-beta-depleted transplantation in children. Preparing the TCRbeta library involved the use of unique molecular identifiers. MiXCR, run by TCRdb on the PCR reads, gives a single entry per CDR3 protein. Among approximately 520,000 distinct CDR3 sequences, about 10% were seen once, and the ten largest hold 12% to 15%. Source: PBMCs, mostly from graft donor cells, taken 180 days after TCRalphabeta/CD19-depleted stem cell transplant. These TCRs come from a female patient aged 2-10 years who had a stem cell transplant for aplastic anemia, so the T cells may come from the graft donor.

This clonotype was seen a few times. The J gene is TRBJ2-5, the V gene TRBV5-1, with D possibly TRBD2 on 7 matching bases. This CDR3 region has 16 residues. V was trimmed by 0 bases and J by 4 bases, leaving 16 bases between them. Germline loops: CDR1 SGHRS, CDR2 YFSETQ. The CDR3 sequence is CASSLESWGGGETQYF. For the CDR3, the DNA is TGCGCCAGCAGCTTGGAGAGTTGGGGGGGCGGAGAGACCCAGTACTTC. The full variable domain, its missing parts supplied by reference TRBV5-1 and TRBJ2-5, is KAGVTQTPRYLIKTRGQQVTLSCSPISGHRSVSWYQQTPGQGLQFLFEYFSETQRNKGNFPGRFSGRQFSNSRSEMNVSTLELGDSALYLCASSLESWGGGETQYFGPGTRLLVL.

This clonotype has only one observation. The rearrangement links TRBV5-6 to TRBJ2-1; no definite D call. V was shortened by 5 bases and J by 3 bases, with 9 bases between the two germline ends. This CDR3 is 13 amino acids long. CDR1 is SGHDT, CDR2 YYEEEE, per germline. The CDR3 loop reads CASSITLYNEQFF. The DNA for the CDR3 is TGTGCCAGCAGTATAACTCTCTACAATGAGCAGTTCTTC.

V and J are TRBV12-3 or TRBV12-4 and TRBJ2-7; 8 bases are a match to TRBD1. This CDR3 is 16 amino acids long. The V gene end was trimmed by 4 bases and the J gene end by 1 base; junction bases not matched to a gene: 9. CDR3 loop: CASSYRGQALSYEQYF. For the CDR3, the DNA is TGTGCCAGCAGTTACCGGGGACAGGCTCTTTCCTACGAGCAGTACTTC.

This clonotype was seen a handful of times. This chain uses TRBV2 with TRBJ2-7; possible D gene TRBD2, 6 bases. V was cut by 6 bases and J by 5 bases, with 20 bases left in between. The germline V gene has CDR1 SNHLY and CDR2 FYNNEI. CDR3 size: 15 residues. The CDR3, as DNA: TGTGCCAGCAGGGCGCGGAGTACGGAGGGCCACGAGCAGTACGTC. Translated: CASRARSTEGHEQYV.

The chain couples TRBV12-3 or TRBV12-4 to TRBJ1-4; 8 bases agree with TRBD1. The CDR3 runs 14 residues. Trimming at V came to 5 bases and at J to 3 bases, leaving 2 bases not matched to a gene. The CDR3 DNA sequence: TGTGCCAGCAGTCCGGGACAGGCTAATGAAAAACTGTTTTTT. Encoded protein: CASSPGQANEKLFF.

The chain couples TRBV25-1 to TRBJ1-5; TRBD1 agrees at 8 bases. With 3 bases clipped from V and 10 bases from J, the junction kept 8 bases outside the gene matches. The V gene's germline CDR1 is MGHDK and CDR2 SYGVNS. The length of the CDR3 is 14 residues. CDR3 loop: CASSDPGQASPQHF. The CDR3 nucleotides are TGTGCCAGCAGTGATCCGGGACAGGCCTCACCCCAGCATTTT.

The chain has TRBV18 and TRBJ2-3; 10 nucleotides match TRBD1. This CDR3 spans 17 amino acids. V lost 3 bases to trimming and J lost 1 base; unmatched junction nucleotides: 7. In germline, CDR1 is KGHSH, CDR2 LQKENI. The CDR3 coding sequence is TGTGCCAGCTCACCTGGACTCGGGACAGGGGGCACAGATACGCAGTATTTT. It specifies CASSPGLGTGGTDTQYF.

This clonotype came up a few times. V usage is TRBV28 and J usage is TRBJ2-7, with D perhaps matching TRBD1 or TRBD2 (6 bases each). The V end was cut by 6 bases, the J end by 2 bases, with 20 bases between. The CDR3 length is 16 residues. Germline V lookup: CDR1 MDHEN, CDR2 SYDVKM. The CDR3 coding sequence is TGTGCCAGCAGCCCCGAGGGGGGCAGGAGGGCCTACGAGCAGTACTTC. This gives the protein CASSPEGGRRAYEQYF.

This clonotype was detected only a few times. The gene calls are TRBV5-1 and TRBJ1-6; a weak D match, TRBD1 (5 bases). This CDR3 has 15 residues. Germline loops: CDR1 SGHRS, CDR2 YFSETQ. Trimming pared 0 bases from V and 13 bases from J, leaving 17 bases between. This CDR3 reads CASSLALDSFLPLHF. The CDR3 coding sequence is TGCGCCAGCAGCTTGGCCCTCGACAGTTTCCTTCCCCTCCACTTT.

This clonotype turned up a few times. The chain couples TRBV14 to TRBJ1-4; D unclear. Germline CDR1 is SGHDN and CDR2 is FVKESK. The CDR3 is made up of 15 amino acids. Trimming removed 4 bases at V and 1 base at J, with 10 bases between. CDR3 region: CASSPYGETNEKLFF. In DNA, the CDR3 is TGTGCCAGCAGCCCCTACGGGGAAACTAATGAAAAACTGTTTTTT.

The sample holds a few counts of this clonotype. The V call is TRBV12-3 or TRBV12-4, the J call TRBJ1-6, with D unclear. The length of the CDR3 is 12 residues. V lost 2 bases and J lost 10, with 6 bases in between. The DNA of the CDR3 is TGTGCCAGCAGTTTAATTGAATCACCCCTCCACTTT. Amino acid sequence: CASSLIESPLHF.

CDR3 region: CASSFLAGGAADTQYF. CDR3 nucleotides: TGTGCCAGCAGTTTCCTAGCGGGAGGTGCAGCAGATACGCAGTATTTT. The chain carries TRBV12-3 or TRBV12-4 and TRBJ2-3; TRBD2 matches 11 bases. The CDR3 spans 16 residues. The J segment lost 4 bases and the V segment lost 3 bases, leaving 6 bases of the junction unmatched.

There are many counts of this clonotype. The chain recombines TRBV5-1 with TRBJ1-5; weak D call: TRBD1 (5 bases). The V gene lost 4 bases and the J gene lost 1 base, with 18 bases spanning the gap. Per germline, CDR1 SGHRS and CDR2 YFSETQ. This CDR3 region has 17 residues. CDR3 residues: CASSRGVGGSSNQPQHF. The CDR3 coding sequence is TGCGCCAGCAGCAGGGGCGTCGGGGGTTCGAGCAATCAGCCCCAGCATTTT.

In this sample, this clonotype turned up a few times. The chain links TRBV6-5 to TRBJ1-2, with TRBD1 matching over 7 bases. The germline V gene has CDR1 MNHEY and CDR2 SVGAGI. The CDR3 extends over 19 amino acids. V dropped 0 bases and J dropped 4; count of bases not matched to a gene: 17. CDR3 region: CASSYSNTGETSIGYGYTF. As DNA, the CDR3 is TGTGCCAGCAGTTACTCGAACACAGGGGAGACGAGTATTGGCTATGGCTACACCTTC.

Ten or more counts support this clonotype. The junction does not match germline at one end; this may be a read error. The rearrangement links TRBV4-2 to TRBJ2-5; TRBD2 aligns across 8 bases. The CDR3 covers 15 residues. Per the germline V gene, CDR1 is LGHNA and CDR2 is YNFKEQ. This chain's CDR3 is CASRQGGRSVETQYF. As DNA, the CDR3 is TGTGCCAGCAGACAAGGCGGGAGGTCGGTAGAGACCCAGTACTTC.

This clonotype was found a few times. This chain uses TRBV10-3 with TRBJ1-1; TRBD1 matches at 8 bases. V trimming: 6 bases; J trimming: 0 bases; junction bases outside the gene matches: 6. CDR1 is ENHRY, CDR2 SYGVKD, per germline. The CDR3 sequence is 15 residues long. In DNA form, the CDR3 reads TGTGCCATCAGCTCTGGACAGGGTTTGAACACTGAAGCTTTCTTT. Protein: CAISSGQGLNTEAFF.

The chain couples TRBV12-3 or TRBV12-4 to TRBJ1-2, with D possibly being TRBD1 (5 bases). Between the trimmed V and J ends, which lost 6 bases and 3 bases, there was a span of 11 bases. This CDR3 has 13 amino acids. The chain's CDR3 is CASSQQEDYGYTF. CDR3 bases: TGTGCCAGCAGCCAACAGGAGGACTATGGCTACACCTTC.

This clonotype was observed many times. The CDR3 coding sequence is TGTGCCAGCAGTTACCCGCGGGGACTAACGGGTGAGCAGTTCTTC. Protein sequence: CASSYPRGLTGEQFF. The rearrangement joins TRBV6-2 or TRBV6-3 to TRBJ2-1, with 7 bases identical to TRBD2. Per the germline V gene, CDR1 is MNHEY and CDR2 is SVGEGT. There are 15 residues in the CDR3. V was pared by 2 bases and J by 9 bases, with 10 bases of the junction left unmatched.

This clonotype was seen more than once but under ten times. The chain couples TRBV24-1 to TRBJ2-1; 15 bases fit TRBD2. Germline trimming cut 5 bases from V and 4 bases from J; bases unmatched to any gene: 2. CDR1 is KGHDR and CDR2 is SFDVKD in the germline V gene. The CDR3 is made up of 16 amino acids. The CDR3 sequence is CATSAGTSGGYNEQFF. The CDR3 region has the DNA TGTGCCACCAGTGCCGGGACTAGCGGGGGGTACAATGAGCAGTTCTTC.

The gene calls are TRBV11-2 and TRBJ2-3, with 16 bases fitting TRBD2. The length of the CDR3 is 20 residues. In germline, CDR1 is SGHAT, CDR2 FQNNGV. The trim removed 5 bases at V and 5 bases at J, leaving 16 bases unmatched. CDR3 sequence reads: CASSHKRRGLAGGVGDTQYF. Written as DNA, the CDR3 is TGTGCCAGCAGCCACAAGAGGAGGGGACTAGCGGGAGGGGTAGGAGATACGCAGTATTTT.

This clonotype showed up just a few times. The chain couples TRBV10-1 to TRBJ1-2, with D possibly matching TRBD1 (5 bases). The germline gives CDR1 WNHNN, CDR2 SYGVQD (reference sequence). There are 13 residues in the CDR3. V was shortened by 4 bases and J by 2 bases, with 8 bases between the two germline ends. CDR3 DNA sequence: TGCGCCAGCAGTGGGGGGTTCAACTATGGCTACACCTTC. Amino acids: CASSGGFNYGYTF.

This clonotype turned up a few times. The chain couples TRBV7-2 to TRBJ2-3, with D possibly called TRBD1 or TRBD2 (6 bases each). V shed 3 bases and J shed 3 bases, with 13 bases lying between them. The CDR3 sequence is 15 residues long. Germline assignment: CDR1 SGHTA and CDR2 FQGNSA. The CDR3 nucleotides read TGTGCCAGCAGCTTCCCAAGGGGGGCAACAGATACGCAGTATTTT. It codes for CASSFPRGATDTQYF.

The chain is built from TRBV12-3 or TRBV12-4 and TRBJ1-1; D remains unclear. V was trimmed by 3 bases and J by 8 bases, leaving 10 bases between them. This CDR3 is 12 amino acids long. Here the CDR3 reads CASSLWGREAFF. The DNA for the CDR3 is TGTGCCAGCAGTTTGTGGGGTAGAGAAGCTTTCTTT.

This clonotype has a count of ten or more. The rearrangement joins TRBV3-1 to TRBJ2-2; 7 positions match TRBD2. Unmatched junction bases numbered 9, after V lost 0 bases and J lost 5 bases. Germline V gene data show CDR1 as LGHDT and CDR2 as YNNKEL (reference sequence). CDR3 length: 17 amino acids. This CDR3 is CASSQDVGRAWTGELFF. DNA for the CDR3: TGTGCCAGCAGCCAAGATGTAGGGAGGGCTTGGACCGGGGAGCTGTTTTTT.

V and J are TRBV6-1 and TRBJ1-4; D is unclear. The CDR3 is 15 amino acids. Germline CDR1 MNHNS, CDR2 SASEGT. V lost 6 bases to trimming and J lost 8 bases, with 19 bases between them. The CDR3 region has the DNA TGTGCCAGCAGCAAAGTCGGATTCACCGAGGAAAAACTGTTTTTT. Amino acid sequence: CASSKVGFTEEKLFF.

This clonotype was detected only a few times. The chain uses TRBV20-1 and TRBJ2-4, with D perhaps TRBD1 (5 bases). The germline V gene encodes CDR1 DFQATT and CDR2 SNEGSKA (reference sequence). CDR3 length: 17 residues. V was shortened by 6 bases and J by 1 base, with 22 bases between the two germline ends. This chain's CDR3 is CSAHWGRPPGAKNIQYF. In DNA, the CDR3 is TGCAGTGCACATTGGGGCAGACCTCCCGGCGCCAAAAACATTCAGTACTTC.